A selection of T cell receptor beta chains follows, all from one sample in a study of post-analysis software for immune sequencing data. TCRdb re-called the PCR reads with MiXCR, one entry per CDR3 protein. The top ten clones hold roughly 4.9% of a sample with fewer than 850,000 distinct CDR3 sequences, just over 45% of them seen once. What was sequenced was blood. The receptor source for this set is a girl aged 10-17 years with multiple sclerosis. CDR3s include the opening cysteine and the closing phenylalanine or tryptophan. D genes are given only for firm matches. A clone size is listed for some rows: how often the clone was seen (once, few, many), or a class if it is expanded.

j_call d_call v_call clone_size cdr3_nt cdr3_aa
TRBJ2-7 . TRBV13 . TGTGCCAGCAGTTATCGAACCCGGGACGAGCAGTACTTC CASSYRTRDEQYF
TRBJ1-2 TRBD1 TRBV10-3 . TGTGCCATCAGTGAGTCGGACGGGACAGGTCATGGCTACACCTTC CAISESDGTGHGYTF
TRBJ2-7 . TRBV2 few TGTGCCAGCAGGCGGCAGAGCTACGAGCAGTACTTC CASRRQSYEQYF
TRBJ2-4 TRBD1 TRBV6-2/TRBV6-3 few TGTGCCACACGGCCAGTAGGGACAGGGAAGAAAAACATTCAGTACTTC CATRPVGTGKKNIQYF
TRBJ2-1 TRBD2 TRBV7-2 . TGTGCCAGCAGCTCGGGACTAGCGGCCTTCAATGAGCAGTTCTTC CASSSGLAAFNEQFF
TRBJ2-7 . TRBV12-3/TRBV12-4 . TGTGCCAGCAGTTTGGAGGACAGACCCTACGAGCAGTACTTC CASSLEDRPYEQYF
TRBJ1-5 . TRBV20-1 . TGCAGTGCTAGAGATACCCTCAATCAGCCCCAGCATTTT CSARDTLNQPQHF
TRBJ2-6 . TRBV6-1 . TGTGCCAGCAGTGGGGCGCAATTCTCTGGGGCCAACGTCCTGACTTTC CASSGAQFSGANVLTF
TRBJ2-5 . TRBV6-1 . TGTGCCAGCAGTGATTGGTACCAAGAGACCCAGTACTTC CASSDWYQETQYF
TRBJ2-1 TRBD1 TRBV28 . TGTGCCAGCAGTTACCCGGGACAGGGGTACTACAATGAGCAGTTCTTC CASSYPGQGYYNEQFF
TRBJ2-5 . TRBV7-2 once TGTGCCAGCAGCTTAGCGGGCCAGGGGTATACCATTGAGACCCAGTACTTC CASSLAGQGYTIETQYF
TRBJ2-4 TRBD2 TRBV12-3/TRBV12-4 few TGTGCCAGCAGTCCAGGACTAGCGGGGAACATTCAGTACTTC CASSPGLAGNIQYF
TRBJ2-5 TRBD2 TRBV20-1 few TGCAGTGCTAGAGATGTAGCGGGGGGTGAAAAGACCCAGTACTTC CSARDVAGGEKTQYF
TRBJ2-3 . TRBV6-1 . TGTGCCAGCAGCCCCTTCCCTATGCTAGTCAAAGAAGATACGCAGTATTTT CASSPFPMLVKEDTQYF
TRBJ1-2 TRBD1 TRBV10-3 once TGTGCCATCAGTGACCCCGGACAGGGAAAGTGGTATAATGGCTACACCTTC CAISDPGQGKWYNGYTF
TRBJ2-7 . TRBV5-1 . TGCGCCAGCAGCTTGTGGTCATCCTACGAGCAGTACTTC CASSLWSSYEQYF
TRBJ2-5 TRBD2 TRBV7-9 . TGTGCCAGCAGCTTAGTACTAGCGGGAGATGGTGCCGAGACCCAGTACTTC CASSLVLAGDGAETQYF
TRBJ2-1 . TRBV7-7 . TGTGCTAGCAGCAACCCAGGGTCTGAGCAGTTCTTC CASSNPGSEQFF